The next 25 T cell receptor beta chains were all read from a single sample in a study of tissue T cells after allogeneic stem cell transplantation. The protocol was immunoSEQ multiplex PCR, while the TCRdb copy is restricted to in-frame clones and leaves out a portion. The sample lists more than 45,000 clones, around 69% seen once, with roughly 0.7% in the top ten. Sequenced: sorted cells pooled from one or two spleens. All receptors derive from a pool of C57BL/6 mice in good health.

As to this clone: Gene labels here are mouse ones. CDR3 DNA, as far as it was read: TGTGCCAGCAGTCACGGGACTGGGGGGGTGCTTAGTCAAAACACCTTGTAC. Translated, it gives CASSHGTGGVLSQNTLY. The whole CDR3 reads CASSHGTGGVLSQNTLYF. V gene TRBV26 combines with J gene TRBJ2-4, with 13 bases identical to TRBD2. The read comes to an end 1 residue before the CDR3 does, leaving the germline J gene to fill in the end. The CDR3 totals 18 residues. V lost 4 bases to trimming and J lost 0 bases; unmatched junction nucleotides: 7. From germline, CDR1 is KGHPV and CDR2 FQNQEV (reference sequence).

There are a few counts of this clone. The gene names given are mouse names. CDR3 protein: CASSWDWGGYAEQFF. CDR3 DNA, as far as it was read: TGTGCCAGCAGCTGGGACTGGGGGGGCTATGCTGAGCAGTTC. The V gene is TRBV4, the J gene TRBJ2-1, with TRBD2 matching over 13 bases. The sequenced fragment ends 1 residue before the CDR3 boundary, so the rest is inferred from the germline J gene. CDR3 length: 15 amino acids. The V and J ends lost 4 bases and 3 bases, in that order; junction bases with no gene match: 0. Per the germline V gene, CDR1 is LGHDT and CDR2 is YNNKQL (reference sequence).

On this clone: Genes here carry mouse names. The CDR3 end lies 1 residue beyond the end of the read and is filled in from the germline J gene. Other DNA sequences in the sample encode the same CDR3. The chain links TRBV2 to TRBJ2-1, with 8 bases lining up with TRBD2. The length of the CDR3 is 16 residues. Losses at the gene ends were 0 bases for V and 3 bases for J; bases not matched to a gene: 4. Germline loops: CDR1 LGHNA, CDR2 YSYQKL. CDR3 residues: CASSQDAGGPYAEQFF. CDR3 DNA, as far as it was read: TGTGCCAGCAGCCAAGATGCTGGGGGGCCCTATGCTGAGCAGTTC.

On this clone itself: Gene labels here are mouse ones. CDR3 in amino acids: CASSLDPGGRAEQFF. CDR3 DNA, as far as it was read: TGTGCCAGCAGCTTAGACCCTGGGGGGAGAGCTGAGCAGTTC. V usage is TRBV3 and J usage is TRBJ2-1, with 8 positions matching TRBD2. The CDR3 end lies 1 residue beyond the end of the read and is filled in from the germline J gene. Trimming at V came to 1 base and at J to 7 bases, leaving 6 bases not matched to a gene. CDR3 length: 15 amino acids. Germline assignment: CDR1 SNHLY and CDR2 FYNGKV (reference sequence).

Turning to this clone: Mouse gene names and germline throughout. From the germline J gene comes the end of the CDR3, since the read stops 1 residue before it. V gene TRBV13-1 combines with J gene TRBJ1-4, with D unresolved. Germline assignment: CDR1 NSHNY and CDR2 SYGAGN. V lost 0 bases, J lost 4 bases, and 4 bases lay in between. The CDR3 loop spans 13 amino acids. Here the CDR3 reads CASSDGVNERLFF. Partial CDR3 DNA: TGTGCCAGCAGTGATGGGGTCAACGAAAGATTATTT.

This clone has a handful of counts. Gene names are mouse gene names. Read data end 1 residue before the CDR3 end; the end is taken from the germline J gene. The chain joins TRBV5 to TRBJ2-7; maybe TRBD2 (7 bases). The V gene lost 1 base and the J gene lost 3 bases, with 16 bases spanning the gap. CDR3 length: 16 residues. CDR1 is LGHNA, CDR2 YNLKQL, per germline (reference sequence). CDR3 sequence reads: CASSQVRGAFFYEQYF. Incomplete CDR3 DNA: TGTGCCAGCAGCCAAGTACGGGGGGCCTTTTTCTATGAACAGTAC.

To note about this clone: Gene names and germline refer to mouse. The CDR3 loop reads CASSSGLGGPAETLYF. CDR3 bases read: TGTGCCAGCAGCTCTGGACTGGGGGGGCCTGCAGAAACGCTGTAT. The gene calls are TRBV4 and TRBJ2-3, with 13 bases matching TRBD2. Read sequence stops 1 residue before the CDR3 end, and the germline J gene provides the missing end. Losses at the gene ends were 4 bases for V and 2 bases for J; bases not matched to a gene: 3. Germline V gene data show CDR1 as LGHDT and CDR2 as YNNKQL (reference sequence). The CDR3 spans 16 residues. Full variable domain (remainder filled in from reference TRBV4 and TRBJ2-3): ETAVFQTPNYHVTQVGNEVSFNCKQTLGHDTMYWYKQDSKKLLKIMFSYNNKQLIVNETVPRRFSPQSSDKAHLNLRIKSVEPEDSAVYLCASSSGLGGPAETLYFGSGTRLTVL.

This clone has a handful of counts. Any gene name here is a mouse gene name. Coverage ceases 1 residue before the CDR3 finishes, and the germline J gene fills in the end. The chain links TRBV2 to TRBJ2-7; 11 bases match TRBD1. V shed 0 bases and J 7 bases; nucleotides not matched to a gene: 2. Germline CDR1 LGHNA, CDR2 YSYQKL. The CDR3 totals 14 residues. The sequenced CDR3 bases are TGTGCCAGCAGCCAAGATAGGACAGGGGGCGAACAGTAC. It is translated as CASSQDRTGGEQY. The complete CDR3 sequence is CASSQDRTGGEQYF.

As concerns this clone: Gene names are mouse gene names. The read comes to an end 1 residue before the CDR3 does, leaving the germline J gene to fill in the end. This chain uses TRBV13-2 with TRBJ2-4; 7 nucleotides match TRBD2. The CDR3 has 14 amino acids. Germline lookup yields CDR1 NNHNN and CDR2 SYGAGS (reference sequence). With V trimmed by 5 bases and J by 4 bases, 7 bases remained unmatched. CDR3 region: CASGSGGWENTLYF. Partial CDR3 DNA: TGTGCCAGCGGCTCTGGGGGATGGGAAAACACCTTGTAC.

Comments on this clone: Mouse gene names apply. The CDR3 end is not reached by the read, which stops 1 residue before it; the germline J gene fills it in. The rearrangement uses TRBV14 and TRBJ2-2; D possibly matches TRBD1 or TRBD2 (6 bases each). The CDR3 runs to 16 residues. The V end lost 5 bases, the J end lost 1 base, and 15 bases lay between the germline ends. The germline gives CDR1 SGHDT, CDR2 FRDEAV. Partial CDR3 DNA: TGTGCCAGCAGCCTCCCGCGGGGGCGAAACACCGGGCAGCTCTAC. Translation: CASSLPRGRNTGQLY. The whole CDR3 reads CASSLPRGRNTGQLYF.

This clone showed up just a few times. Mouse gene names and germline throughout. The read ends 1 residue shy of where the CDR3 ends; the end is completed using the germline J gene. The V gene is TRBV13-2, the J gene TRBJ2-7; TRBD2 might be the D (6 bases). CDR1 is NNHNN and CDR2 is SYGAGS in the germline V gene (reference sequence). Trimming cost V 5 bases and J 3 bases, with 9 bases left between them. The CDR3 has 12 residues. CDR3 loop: CASGRLDYEQYF. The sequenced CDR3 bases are TGTGCCAGCGGGAGACTGGACTATGAACAGTAC.

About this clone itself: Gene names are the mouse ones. The CDR3 is CASSERGDEQYF. The CDR3 DNA, read in part, is TGTGCCAGCAGTGAACGAGGAGATGAACAGTAC. The V and J genes are TRBV13-3 and TRBJ2-7; D gene unclear. The missing CDR3 end, 1 residue past where the read stops, is filled in from the germline J gene. The V end was cut by 2 bases, the J end by 5 bases, with 8 bases between. The CDR3 loop spans 12 amino acids. Germline V CDR1 and CDR2: NNHDY, SYVADS.

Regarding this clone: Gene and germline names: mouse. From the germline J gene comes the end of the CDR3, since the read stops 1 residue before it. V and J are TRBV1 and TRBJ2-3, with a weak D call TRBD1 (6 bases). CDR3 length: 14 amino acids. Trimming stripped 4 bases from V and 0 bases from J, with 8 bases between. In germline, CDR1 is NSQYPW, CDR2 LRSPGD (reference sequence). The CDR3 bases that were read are TGCACCTGCAGTGGGACAGCTAGTGCAGAAACGCTGTAT. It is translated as CTCSGTASAETLY. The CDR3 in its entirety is CTCSGTASAETLYF.

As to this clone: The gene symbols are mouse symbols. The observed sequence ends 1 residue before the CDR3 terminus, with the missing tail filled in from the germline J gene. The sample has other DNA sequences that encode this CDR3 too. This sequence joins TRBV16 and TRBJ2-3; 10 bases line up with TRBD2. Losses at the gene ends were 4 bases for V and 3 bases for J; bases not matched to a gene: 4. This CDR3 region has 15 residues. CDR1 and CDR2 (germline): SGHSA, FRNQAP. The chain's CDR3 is CASSSGLGRAETLYF. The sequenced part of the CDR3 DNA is TGTGCAAGCAGCTCGGGACTGGGGAGGGCAGAAACGCTGTAT.

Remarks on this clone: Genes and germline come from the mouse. The DNA read from the CDR3 is TGTGCCAGCGGTGGCGGGACAGCAAACTCCGACTACACC. Its protein product is CASGGGTANSDYT. Given in full, the CDR3 is CASGGGTANSDYTF. The J gene is TRBJ1-2, the V gene TRBV13-2; 7 nucleotides match TRBD1. The read gets to within 1 residue of the CDR3 end, and the germline J gene fills in the rest. Germline-derived CDR1 and CDR2 are NNHNN and SYGAGS (reference sequence). The junction had 2 bases not matched to a gene; V was cut back by 3 bases and J by 0 bases. The CDR3 consists of 14 residues.

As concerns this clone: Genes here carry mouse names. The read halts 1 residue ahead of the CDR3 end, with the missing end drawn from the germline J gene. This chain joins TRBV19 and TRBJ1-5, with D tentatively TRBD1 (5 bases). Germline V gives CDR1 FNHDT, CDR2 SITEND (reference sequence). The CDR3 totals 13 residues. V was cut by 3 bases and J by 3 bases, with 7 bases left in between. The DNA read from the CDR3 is TGTGCCAGCAGTAACAGGTTCAACCAGGCTCCGCTT. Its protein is CASSNRFNQAPL. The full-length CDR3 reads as CASSNRFNQAPLF.

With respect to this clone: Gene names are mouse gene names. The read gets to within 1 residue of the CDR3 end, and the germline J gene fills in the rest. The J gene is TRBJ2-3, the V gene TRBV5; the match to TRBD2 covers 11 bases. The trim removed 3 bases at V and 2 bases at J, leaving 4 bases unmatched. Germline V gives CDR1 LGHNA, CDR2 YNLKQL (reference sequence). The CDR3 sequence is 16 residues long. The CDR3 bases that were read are TGTGCCAGCAGCCAGACTGGGGGGGGATATGCAGAAACGCTGTAT. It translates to CASSQTGGGYAETLY. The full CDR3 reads CASSQTGGGYAETLYF.

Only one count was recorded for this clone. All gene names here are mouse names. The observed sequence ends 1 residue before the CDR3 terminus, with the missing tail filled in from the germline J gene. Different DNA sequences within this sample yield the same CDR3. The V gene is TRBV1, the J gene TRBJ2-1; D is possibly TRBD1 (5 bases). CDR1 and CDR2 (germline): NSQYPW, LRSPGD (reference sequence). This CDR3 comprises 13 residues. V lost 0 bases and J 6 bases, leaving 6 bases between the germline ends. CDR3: CTCSADQGAEQFF. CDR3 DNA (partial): TGCACCTGCAGTGCAGATCAGGGTGCTGAGCAGTTC. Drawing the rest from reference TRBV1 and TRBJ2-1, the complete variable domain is VTLLEQNPRWRLVPRGQAVNLRCILKNSQYPWMSWYQQDLQKQLQWLFTLRSPGDKEVKSLPGADYLATRVTDTELRLQVANMSQGRTLYCTCSADQGAEQFFGPGTRLTVL.

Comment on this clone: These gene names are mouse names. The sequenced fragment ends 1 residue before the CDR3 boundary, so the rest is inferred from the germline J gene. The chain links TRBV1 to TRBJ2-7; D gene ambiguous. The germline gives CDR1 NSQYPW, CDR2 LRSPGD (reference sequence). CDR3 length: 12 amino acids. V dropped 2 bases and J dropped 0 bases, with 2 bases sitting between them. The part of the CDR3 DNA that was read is TGCACCTGCAGTGCACCCTCCTATGAACAGTAC. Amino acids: CTCSAPSYEQY. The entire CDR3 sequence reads CTCSAPSYEQYF.

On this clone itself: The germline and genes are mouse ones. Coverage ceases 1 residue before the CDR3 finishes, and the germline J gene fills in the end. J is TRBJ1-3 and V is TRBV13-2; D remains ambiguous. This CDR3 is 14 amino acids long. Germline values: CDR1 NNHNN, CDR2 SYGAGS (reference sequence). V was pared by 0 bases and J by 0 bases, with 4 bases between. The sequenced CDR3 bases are TGTGCCAGCGGTGATGTGGGTTCTGGAAATACGCTCTAT. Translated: CASGDVGSGNTLY. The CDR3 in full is CASGDVGSGNTLYF.

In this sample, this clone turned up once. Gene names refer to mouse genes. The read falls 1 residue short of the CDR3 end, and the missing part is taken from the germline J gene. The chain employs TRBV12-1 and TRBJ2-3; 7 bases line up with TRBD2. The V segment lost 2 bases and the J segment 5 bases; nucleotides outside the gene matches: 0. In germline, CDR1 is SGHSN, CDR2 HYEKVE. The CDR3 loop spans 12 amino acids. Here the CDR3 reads CASSPGGETLYF. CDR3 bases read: TGTGCCAGCTCTCCTGGGGGAGAAACGCTGTAT.

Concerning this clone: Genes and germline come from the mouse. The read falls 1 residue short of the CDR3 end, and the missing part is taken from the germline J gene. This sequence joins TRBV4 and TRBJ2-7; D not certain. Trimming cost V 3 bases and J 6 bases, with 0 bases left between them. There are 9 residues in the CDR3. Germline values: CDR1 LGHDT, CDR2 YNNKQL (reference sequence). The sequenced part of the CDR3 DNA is TGTGCCAGCAGCTATGAACAGTAC. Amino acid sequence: CASSYEQY. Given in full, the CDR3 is CASSYEQYF.

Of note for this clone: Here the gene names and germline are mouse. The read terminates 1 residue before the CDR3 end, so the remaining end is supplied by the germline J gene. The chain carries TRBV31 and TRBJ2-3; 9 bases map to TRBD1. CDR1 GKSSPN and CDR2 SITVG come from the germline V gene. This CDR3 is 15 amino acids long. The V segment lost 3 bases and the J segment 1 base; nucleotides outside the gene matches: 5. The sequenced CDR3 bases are TGTGCCTGGAGCCTAACAGGGGGCCGTGCAGAAACGCTGTAT. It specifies CAWSLTGGRAETLY. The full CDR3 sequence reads CAWSLTGGRAETLYF.

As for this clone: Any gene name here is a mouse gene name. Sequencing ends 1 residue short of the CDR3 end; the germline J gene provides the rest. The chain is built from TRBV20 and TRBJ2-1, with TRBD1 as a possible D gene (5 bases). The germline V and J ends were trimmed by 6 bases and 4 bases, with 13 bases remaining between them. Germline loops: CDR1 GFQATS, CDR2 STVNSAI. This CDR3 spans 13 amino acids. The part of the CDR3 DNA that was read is TGTGGTGCCACAGACAGATTATATGCTGAGCAGTTC. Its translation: CGATDRLYAEQF. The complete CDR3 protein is CGATDRLYAEQFF.

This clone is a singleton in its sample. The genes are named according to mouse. The CDR3 DNA, read in part, is TGTGCCAGCAGTCTGAGCAGAAACTATGAACAGTAC. Its protein is CASSLSRNYEQY. The whole CDR3 protein reads CASSLSRNYEQYF. The chain combines TRBV26 with TRBJ2-7; unclear D gene. The read ends 1 residue early relative to the CDR3; the germline J gene fills the gap. In germline, CDR1 is KGHPV, CDR2 FQNQEV (reference sequence). Between the trimmed V and J ends, which lost 2 bases and 3 bases, there was a span of 8 bases. CDR3 size: 13 residues.